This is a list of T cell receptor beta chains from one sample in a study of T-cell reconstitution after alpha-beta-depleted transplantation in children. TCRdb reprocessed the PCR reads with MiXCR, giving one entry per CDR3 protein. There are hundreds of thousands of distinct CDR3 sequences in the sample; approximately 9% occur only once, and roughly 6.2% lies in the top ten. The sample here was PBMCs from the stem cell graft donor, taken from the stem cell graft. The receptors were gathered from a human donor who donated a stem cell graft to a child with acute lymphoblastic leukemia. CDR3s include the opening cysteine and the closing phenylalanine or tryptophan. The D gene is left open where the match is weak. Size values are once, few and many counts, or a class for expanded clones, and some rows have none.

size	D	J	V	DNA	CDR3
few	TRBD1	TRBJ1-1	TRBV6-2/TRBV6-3	TGTGCCAGCAGAGGACAGGGAGGGATGAACACTGAAGCTTTCTTT	CASRGQGGMNTEAFF
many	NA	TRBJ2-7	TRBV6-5	TGTGCCAGCAGGCTGGTCTGGGGAGACGAGCAGTACTTC	CASRLVWGDEQYF
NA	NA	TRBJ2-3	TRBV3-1	TGTGCCAGCAGCCCGATTTCCGGTCCAGATACGCAGTATTTT	CASSPISGPDTQYF
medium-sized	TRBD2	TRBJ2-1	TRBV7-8	TGTGCCAGCAGCTACGGGACTATCAGTTCCCATGAGCAGTTCTTC	CASSYGTISSHEQFF
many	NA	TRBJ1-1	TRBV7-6	TGTGCCAGCAGCTTAGCCCACGCGACTGAAGCTTTCTTT	CASSLAHATEAFF
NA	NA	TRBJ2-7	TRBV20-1	TGCAGTGCTCGGAGTACGGGCTACGAGCAGTACTTC	CSARSTGYEQYF
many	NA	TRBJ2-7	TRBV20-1	TGCAGTGCTAGAGAGGGATTCTCCTACGAGCAGTACTTC	CSAREGFSYEQYF
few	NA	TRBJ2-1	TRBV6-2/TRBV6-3	TGTGCCAGCAGTTCGCTAGCGACGGGTGAGCAGTTCTTC	CASSSLATGEQFF
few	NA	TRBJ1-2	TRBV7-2	TGTGCCAGCAGCTCTAGCGGGAGGACAGCTTCCTATGGCTACACCTTC	CASSSSGRTASYGYTF
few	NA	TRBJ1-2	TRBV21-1	TGTGCCAGCAGCAAAGTGCAAAGGGGGTTATTCTCCGACCAGACAGTCTATGGCTACACCTTC	CASSKVQRGLFSDQTVYGYTF
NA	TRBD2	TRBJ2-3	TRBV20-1	TGCAGTGCTGTGCGGGGGAGCATAGATACGCAGTATTTT	CSAVRGSIDTQYF
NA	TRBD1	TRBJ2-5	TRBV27	TGTGCCAGCAGTTCTGGCGGACAGGGGGCTGGAAAGACCCAGTACTTC	CASSSGGQGAGKTQYF
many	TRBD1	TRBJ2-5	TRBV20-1	TGCAGTGCTAGGGAAGGACAGGGACCCCAAGAGACCCAGTACTTC	CSAREGQGPQETQYF
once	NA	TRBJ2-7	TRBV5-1	TGCGCCAGCAGCTTGGACAGGGCAGGCCCCTACGAGCAGTACTTC	CASSLDRAGPYEQYF
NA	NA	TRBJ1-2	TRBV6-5	TGTGCCAGCAGTCACTACCGGGAGCAGAGTGGCTACACCTTC	CASSHYREQSGYTF
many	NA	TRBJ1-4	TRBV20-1	TGCAGTGCTGTCGACAGCACCGCCTCCATCCGTAATGAAAAACTGTTTTTT	CSAVDSTASIRNEKLFF
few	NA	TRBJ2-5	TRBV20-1	TGCAGTGCTAGAGGGGCCAGGGGTTTCGGGGAGACCCAGTACTTC	CSARGARGFGETQYF
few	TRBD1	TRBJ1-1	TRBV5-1	TGCGCCAGCAGCACCCGACAGGGTATTGGGACTGAAGCTTTCTTT	CASSTRQGIGTEAFF
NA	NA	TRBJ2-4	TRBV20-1	TGCAGTTGGGGGGATGGGGCCAAAAACATTCAGTACTTC	CSWGDGAKNIQYF
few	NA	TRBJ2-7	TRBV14	TGTGCCAGCAGCCGACAAGAGTGGTTCGGGTTCCTAAACTCCTACGAGCAGTACTTC	CASSRQEWFGFLNSYEQYF
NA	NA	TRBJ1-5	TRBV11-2	TGTGCCAGCAGCTTAGGGACAGCCTTAAATCAGCCCCAGCATTTT	CASSLGTALNQPQHF
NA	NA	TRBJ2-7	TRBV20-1	TGCAGTGCCAAGATCGGTGGGGAGCTGGACGAGCAGTACTTC	CSAKIGGELDEQYF
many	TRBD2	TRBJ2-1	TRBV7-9	TGTGCCAGCAGCCTGGGACTAGGGGGCAATGAGCAGTTCTTC	CASSLGLGGNEQFF
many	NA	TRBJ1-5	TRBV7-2	TGTGCCAGCAGCTACAGAGGCAATCAGCCCCAGCATTTT	CASSYRGNQPQHF
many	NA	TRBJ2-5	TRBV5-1	TGCGCCAGCAGCCCCTCCGTCCGACAAGAGACCCAGTACTTC	CASSPSVRQETQYF
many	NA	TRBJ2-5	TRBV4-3	TGCGCCAGCAGCCAAGGGGGACGGACTACCCAAGAGACCCAGTACTTC	CASSQGGRTTQETQYF
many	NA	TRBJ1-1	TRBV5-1	TGCGCCAGCGCTGAACTATCTAGCCTTAACACTGAAGCTTTCTTT	CASAELSSLNTEAFF
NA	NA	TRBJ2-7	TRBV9	TGTGCCAGCAGCCCCTCCGCAGGGCCCTACGAGCAGTACTTC	CASSPSAGPYEQYF